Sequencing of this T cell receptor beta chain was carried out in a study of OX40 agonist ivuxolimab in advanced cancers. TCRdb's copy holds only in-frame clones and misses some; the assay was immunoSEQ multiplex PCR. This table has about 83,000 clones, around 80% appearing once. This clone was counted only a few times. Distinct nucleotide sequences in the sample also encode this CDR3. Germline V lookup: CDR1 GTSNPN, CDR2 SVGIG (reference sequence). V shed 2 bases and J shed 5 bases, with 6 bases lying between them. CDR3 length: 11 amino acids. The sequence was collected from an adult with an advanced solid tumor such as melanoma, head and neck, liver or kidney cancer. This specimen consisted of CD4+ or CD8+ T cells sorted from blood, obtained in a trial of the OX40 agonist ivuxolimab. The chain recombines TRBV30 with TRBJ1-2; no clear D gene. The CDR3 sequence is CAWSLSYGYTF. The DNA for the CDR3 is TGTGCCTGGAGTCTGTCTTATGGCTACACCTTC.